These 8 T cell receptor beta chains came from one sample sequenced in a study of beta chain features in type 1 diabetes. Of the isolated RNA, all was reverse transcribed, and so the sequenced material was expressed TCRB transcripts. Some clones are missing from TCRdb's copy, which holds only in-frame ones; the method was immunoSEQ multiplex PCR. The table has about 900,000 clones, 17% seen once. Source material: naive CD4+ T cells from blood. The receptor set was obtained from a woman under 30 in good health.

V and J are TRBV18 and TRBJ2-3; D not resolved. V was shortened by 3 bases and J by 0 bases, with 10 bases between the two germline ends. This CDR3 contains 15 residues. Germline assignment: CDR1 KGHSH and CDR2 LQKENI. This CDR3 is CASSPSLESTDTQYF. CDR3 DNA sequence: TGTGCCAGCTCACCCTCGCTGGAGAGCACAGATACGCAGTATTTT. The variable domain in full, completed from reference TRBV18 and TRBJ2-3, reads NAGVMQNPRHLVRRRGQEARLRCSPMKGHSHVYWYRQLPEEGLKFMVYLQKENIIDESGMPKERFSAEFPKEGPSILRIQQVVRGDSAAYFCASSPSLESTDTQYFGPGTRLTVL.

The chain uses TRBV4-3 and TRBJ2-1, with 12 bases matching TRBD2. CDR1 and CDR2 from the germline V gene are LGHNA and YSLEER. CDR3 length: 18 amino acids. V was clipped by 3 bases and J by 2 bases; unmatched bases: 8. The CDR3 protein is CASSHLLAGGAAYNEQFF. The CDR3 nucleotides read TGCGCCAGCAGCCACTTACTAGCGGGAGGAGCCGCCTACAATGAGCAGTTCTTC.

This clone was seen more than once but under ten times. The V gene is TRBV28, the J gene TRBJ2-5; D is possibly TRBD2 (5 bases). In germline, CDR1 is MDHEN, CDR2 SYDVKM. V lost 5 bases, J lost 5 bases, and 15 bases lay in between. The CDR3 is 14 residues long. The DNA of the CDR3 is TGTGCCAGCAGTCTCCCGGGTTGGAGGGAGACCCAGTACTTC. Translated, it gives CASSLPGWRETQYF.

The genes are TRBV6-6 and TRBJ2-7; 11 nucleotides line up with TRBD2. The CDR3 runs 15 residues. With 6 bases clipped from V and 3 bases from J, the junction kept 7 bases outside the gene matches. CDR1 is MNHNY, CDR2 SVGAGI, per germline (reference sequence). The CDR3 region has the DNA TGTGCCAGCAGCACCACTAGCGGGAGTTACTACGAGCAGTACTTC. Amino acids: CASSTTSGSYYEQYF.

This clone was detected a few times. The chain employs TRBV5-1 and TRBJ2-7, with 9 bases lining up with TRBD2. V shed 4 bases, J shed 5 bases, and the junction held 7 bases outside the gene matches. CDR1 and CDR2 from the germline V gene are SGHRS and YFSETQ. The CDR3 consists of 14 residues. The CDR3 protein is CASSPLLAGNEQYF. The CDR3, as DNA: TGCGCCAGCAGCCCTCTCCTAGCGGGAAACGAGCAGTACTTC.

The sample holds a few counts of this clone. CDR3: CASRQSSTDTQYF. The DNA of the CDR3 is TGTGCCAGTCGACAATCCTCCACAGATACGCAGTATTTT. This rearrangement joins TRBV7-3 to TRBJ2-3; D remains ambiguous. The CDR3 length is 13 residues. The V end lost 9 bases, the J end lost 2 bases, and 12 bases lay between the germline ends. Germline CDR1 reads SGHTA; CDR2 reads FQGTGA.

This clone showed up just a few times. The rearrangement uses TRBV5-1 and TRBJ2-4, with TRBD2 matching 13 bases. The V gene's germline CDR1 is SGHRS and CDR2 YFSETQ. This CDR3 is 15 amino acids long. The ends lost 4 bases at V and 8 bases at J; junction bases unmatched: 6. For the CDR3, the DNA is TGCGCCAGCAGCAGGACTAGCGGGAGTGTGGACATTCAGTACTTC. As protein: CASSRTSGSVDIQYF.

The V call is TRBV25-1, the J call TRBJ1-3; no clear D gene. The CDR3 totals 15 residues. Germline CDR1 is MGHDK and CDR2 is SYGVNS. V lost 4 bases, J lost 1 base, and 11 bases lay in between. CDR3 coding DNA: TGTGCCAGCAGTGCATGGACGGAATCTGGAAACACCATATATTTT. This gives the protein CASSAWTESGNTIYF.